The rows below give T cell receptor beta chains drawn from one sample of a study of cytotoxic CD8 clonotypes in ibrutinib-treated CLL. The data were produced by immunoSEQ multiplex PCR, yet TCRdb's version contains in-frame clones alone and is incomplete. The data show around 310,000 clones, with 80% seen just once and 6.5% to 8.5% held by the top ten. The specimen was PBMCs, collected before ibrutinib treatment. The receptors were sampled from a human donor with chronic lymphocytic leukemia. Both conserved end residues are part of each CDR3. The D gene is left open where the match is weak. Expanded clones get a size class; other rows say once, few or many, or leave the size out.

D | J | V | size | DNA | CDR3
NA | TRBJ2-2 | TRBV15 | NA | TGTGCCACCAGCAGAGATATTGAGAGCACCGGGGAGCTGTTTTTT | CATSRDIESTGELFF
TRBD1 | TRBJ2-5 | TRBV19 | NA | TGTGCCAGTAGTATAAGTTACAGGGGGGAGACCCAGTACTTC | CASSISYRGETQYF
TRBD2 | TRBJ2-7 | TRBV7-9 | NA | TGTGCCATCCAGGGCGGGAGAAACACCTACGAGCAGTACTTC | CAIQGGRNTYEQYF
NA | TRBJ2-7 | TRBV15 | NA | TGTGCCACCAGCAGAGAAGGCAGTTACTACGAGCAGTACTTC | CATSREGSYYEQYF
NA | TRBJ2-5 | TRBV4-3 | NA | TGCGCCAGCAGCCAAGTCCAGGGAGGAGTGACCCAGTACTTC | CASSQVQGGVTQYF
TRBD2 | TRBJ2-7 | TRBV11-2 | NA | TGTGCCAGCAGCTTAGAACTAGCGGGAGGGATAGCCTACGAGCAGTACTTC | CASSLELAGGIAYEQYF
NA | TRBJ2-5 | TRBV6-1 | NA | TGTGCCAGCAGTGACTCAGGGTTCGAGACCCAGTACTTC | CASSDSGFETQYF
NA | TRBJ1-4 | TRBV4-3 | NA | TGCGCCAGCAGCCAAGACAGGGGTGCAACTAATGAAAAACTGTTTTTT | CASSQDRGATNEKLFF
NA | TRBJ2-3 | TRBV28 | NA | TGTGCCAGCAGTTCCGATAGCGAGACTATCACAGATACGCAGTATTTT | CASSSDSETITDTQYF
NA | TRBJ2-2 | TRBV29-1 | NA | TGCAGCGTTGGAGAGAACACCGGGGAGCTGTTTTTT | CSVGENTGELFF
TRBD1 | TRBJ2-3 | TRBV7-2 | NA | TGTGCCAGCAATGAACGGACAGGGGGCACAGATACGCAGTATTTT | CASNERTGGTDTQYF
NA | TRBJ1-2 | TRBV9 | NA | TGTGCCAGCAGCGTAGTGGGTACCGGTGGCTACACCTTC | CASSVVGTGGYTF
TRBD1 | TRBJ2-4 | TRBV18 | NA | TGTGCCAGCTCACCTGGGACAGGGGGAGCCAAAAACATTCAGTACTTC | CASSPGTGGAKNIQYF
TRBD2 | TRBJ2-2 | TRBV6-5 | NA | TGTGCCAGCACGCGGGGGGTGAACACCGGGGAGCTGTTTTTT | CASTRGVNTGELFF
TRBD2 | TRBJ2-3 | TRBV5-4 | NA | TGTGCCAGCAGCTTGAGCGCGGCGGGAGGGTTAGCAGATACGCAGTATTTT | CASSLSAAGGLADTQYF
NA | TRBJ1-4 | TRBV30 | NA | TGTGCCTGGAGTTTGCCGGGGGAACTGTTTTTT | CAWSLPGELFF
NA | TRBJ1-1 | TRBV30 | few | TGTGCCTGGAGTGTACATGGGGGTTCCACTGAAGCTTTCTTT | CAWSVHGGSTEAFF
TRBD1 | TRBJ1-5 | TRBV4-1 | few | TGCGCCAGCAGCCAACCAGGACAGGGCGGCAATCAGCCCCAGCATTTT | CASSQPGQGGNQPQHF
NA | TRBJ1-1 | TRBV7-2 | once | TGTGCCAGCAGCTTGCTTGGGGGGCTGGTTGAAGCTTTCTTT | CASSLLGGLVEAFF
NA | TRBJ2-1 | TRBV14 | NA | TGTGCCAGCAGCCAACTCGGCAGCAATGAGCAGTTCTTC | CASSQLGSNEQFF
NA | TRBJ2-2 | TRBV10-3 | NA | TGTGCCATCAGTGGGGACAACGCGAACACCGGGGAGCTGTTTTTT | CAISGDNANTGELFF
TRBD1 | TRBJ2-1 | TRBV9 | few | TGTGCCAGCAGCACGGACAGGGGGCTCTACAATGAGCAGTTCTTC | CASSTDRGLYNEQFF
TRBD2 | TRBJ2-7 | TRBV27 | NA | TGTGCCAGCAGTTTAGTGGCTAGCGGGAACTACGAGCAGTACTTC | CASSLVASGNYEQYF
TRBD2 | TRBJ2-5 | TRBV30 | NA | TGTGCCTGGAGTGGCTATGGTCTAGCGGGAGTGCTTGAGACCCAGTACTTC | CAWSGYGLAGVLETQYF
NA | TRBJ2-3 | TRBV4-3 | NA | TGCGCCAGCAGCGCCCGCCAGGGGGGGGCAGATACGCAGTATTTT | CASSARQGGADTQYF
NA | TRBJ1-1 | TRBV2 | NA | TGTGCCAGCACTCTAAAGGGGGACACTGAAGCTTTCTTT | CASTLKGDTEAFF
TRBD2 | TRBJ2-1 | TRBV7-2 | NA | TGTGCCAGCAGCTTACTAGGCGGGAGTGCCTACAATGAGCAGTTCTTC | CASSLLGGSAYNEQFF
NA | TRBJ2-3 | TRBV4-1 | NA | TGCGCCAGCAGCTCCCCCAAGGGCCTATCTAGCACAGATACGCAGTATTTT | CASSSPKGLSSTDTQYF
TRBD1 | TRBJ2-1 | TRBV7-7 | NA | TGTGCTAGCAGCTTAGCCACAGGGGGCTTGGAAAATGAGCAGTTCTTC | CASSLATGGLENEQFF
TRBD2 | TRBJ2-7 | TRBV7-9 | NA | TGTGCCAGCAGCCGGGGACTAGGGGAGCAGTACTTC | CASSRGLGEQYF
TRBD1 | TRBJ1-2 | TRBV7-9 | NA | TGTGCCAGCAGCCGCGGACAGGGCGATCTAGGCTACACCTTC | CASSRGQGDLGYTF
NA | TRBJ2-1 | TRBV5-1 | NA | TGCGCCAGCAGCTTGCTTCCTAGCTCCTACAATGAGCAGTTCTTC | CASSLLPSSYNEQFF
TRBD1 | TRBJ2-7 | TRBV25-1 | NA | TGTGCCAGCAGCCAGACCGGGACAGGAGCCTACGAGCAGTACTTC | CASSQTGTGAYEQYF
NA | TRBJ2-7 | TRBV11-2 | NA | TGTGCCAGCAGCTTAGATAGTGGTAGCGGAAGCTCCTACGAGCAGTACTTC | CASSLDSGSGSSYEQYF
NA | TRBJ2-7 | TRBV15 | NA | TGTGCCACCAGCACGACGTCCTTCTACGAGCAGTACTTC | CATSTTSFYEQYF